What follows is one TCR beta chain and its context. This receptor's antigen is unknown. No qualities accompany the bases; no much larger clone lies one base away. To prepare the library, the immunoSEQ multiplex PCR assay was applied. Adaptive Biotechnologies carried out high-throughput TCR-beta CDR3 sequencing of genomic DNA for most patients. Per the source publication's procedure: TCR sequencing data for over 15 patients were retrieved from Adaptive's ImmunoSEQ software; a few other patients were processed with MiXCR and VDJtools. CDR3 nucleotide sequences shared between donor and recipient were removed because the origin of such sequences could not be assigned. At least 2-fold expansion over unstimulated cells and a minimum CFSE-low frequency of 0.002% (template counts) or 0.001% (read counts) were required for clones to be classified as alloreactive. Clones detected in sequenced pre-transplant spleen, lymph node, or MLR CFSE-low populations of the donor or recipient were defined as mappable. The cumulative frequency of alloreactive clones was calculated as a percentage of all sequences, weighted by copy number. The table was pulled from immuneACCESS by TCRdb, which kept in-frame rearrangements only. Such tables lose some clones; where checked, under half of the loss comes from unresolved V genes, and the rest has no known cause. The V and J calls and the clone size are those of that table, but D and trimming were determined from the DNA. The sample profile shows 8,000 to 8,500 clones; about 94% of them were found once. Approximately 2.1% of the sample lies in the top ten.

V loses 8 bases, J loses 1 base, and the germline ends lie 14 bases apart. CDR1 and CDR2, per the germline V gene, are MGHDK and SYGVNS. The CDR3 spans 14 residues, from the cysteine through the phenylalanine. Left in the record is the CDR3 DNA by itself, 42 bases read in frame from the first base. This sample is drawn from a study of graft-versus-host responses after intestinal transplantation (dated by TCRdb to the early 2020s). In terms of the full investigation: The transplants that recipients got were multivisceral, liver-intestinal, or isolated intestinal. All recipients received anti-thymocyte globulin induction followed by maintenance tacrolimus and steroids for roughly three years. Bulk TCR-beta CDR3 sequencing was used to track graft-versus-host and host-versus-graft alloreactive T cell clones in the graft, circulation and bone marrow after intestinal transplantation. Alloreactive clones were identified by sequencing pre-transplant mixed lymphocyte reaction products and comparing these products with unstimulated pre-transplant donor and recipient T cells. The cohort enrolled about two dozen intestinal transplant recipients including one retransplant, and 3 patients lacking pretransplant specimens were excluded. A peak of at least 4% donor T cells among recipient peripheral blood mononuclear cells was the definition used for donor T cell macrochimerism. Samples from three later patients were sequenced in-house on an Illumina MiSeq with MiXCR processing rather than by the commercial service. Broad study findings and their caveats: The conclusions were limited by the relatively low number and heterogeneity of the intestinal transplant patients. Early after transplant, declines in HvG clones were associated with peak levels of circulating GvH clones. GvH clones were detected in recipient bone marrow, and some appeared earlier in ileal mucosa or blood, consistent with an intestinal mucosal origin. In the allografts of patients with donor T cell macrochimerism, GvH to HvG T cell clonal ratios were high.

In the first month after transplant, blood samples were collected up to 4 times, and after that at least monthly when available. The sequence is built from TRBV25-1 and TRBJ1-1; 6 matching bases give a weak D call of TRBD1. The sample here was PBMCs, taken 11 days after intestinal transplantation. This sequence was found in a human patient who received an intestinal transplant, so some T cells may come from the graft donor. The CDR3: CASLSDSGNTEAFF. The nucleotides read TGTGCCAGCCTATCGGACAGCGGGAACACTGAAGCTTTCTTT. The reference TRBV25-1 and TRBJ1-1 proteins fill in what lies around the CDR3, so the full variable domain reads EADIYQTPRYLVIGTGKKITLECSQTMGHDKMYWYQQDPGMELHLIHYSYGVNSTEKGDLSSESTVSRIRTEHFPLTLESARPSHTSQYLCASLSDSGNTEAFFGQGTRLTVV.